This T cell receptor (beta chain) was sequenced for a study of T cell repertoires in cytomegalovirus infection. This clonotype was picked up many times. Each CDR3 protein is one row after TCRdb ran MiXCR on the reads. The data hold about 250,000 distinct CDR3 sequences, with roughly 6.5% observed a single time. The CDR3 has 14 amino acids. Germline V gene sequence: CDR1 MNHNS, CDR2 SASEGT. V dropped 6 bases and J dropped 3 bases, with 12 bases sitting between them. J is TRBJ1-5 and V is TRBV6-1, with D maybe TRBD1 (5 bases). The sample consisted of PBMCs. This TCR came from a human donor in good health (CMV status not recorded). Some clones in this sample may be carry-over from other donors' samples. The CDR3 is CASRSGRPNQPQHF. The CDR3 nucleotides are TGTGCCAGCAGGTCGGGACGGCCCAATCAGCCCCAGCATTTT.